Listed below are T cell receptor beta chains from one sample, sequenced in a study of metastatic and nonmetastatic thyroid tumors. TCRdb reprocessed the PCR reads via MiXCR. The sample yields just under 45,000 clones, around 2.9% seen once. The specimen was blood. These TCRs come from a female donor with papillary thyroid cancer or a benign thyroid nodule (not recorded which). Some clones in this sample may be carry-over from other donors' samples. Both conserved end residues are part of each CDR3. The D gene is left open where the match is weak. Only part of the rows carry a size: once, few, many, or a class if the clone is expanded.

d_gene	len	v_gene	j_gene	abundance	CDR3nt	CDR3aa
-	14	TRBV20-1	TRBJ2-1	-	TGCAGTGCTAGGGACACTACTAGGTTTGATGAGCAGTTCTTC	CSARDTTRFDEQFF
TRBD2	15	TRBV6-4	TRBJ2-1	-	TGTGCCAGCAGTGAGGGACTAGCGGGCGCCAATGAGCAGTTCTTC	CASSEGLAGANEQFF
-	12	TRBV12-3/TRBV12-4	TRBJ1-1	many	TGTGCCAGCACCCTAGAGAACACTGAAGCTTTCTTT	CASTLENTEAFF
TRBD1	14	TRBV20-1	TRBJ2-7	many	TGCAGTGCTAGAACTCGACAGGGGGCTAGCGAGCAGTACTTC	CSARTRQGASEQYF
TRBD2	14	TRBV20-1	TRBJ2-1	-	TGCAATGCTAGAGCCGAGGGAGGGCCTAATGAGCAGTTCTTC	CNARAEGGPNEQFF
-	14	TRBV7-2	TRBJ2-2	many	TGTGCCAGCAGCACGGACACGAACACCGGGGAGCTGTTTTTT	CASSTDTNTGELFF
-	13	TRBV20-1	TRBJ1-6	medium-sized	TGCAGTATCCCAGGACAGCTAAATTCACCCCTCCACTTT	CSIPGQLNSPLHF
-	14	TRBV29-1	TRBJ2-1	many	TGCAGCGCCCAGGGGGGGGACAGCTACAATGAGCAGTTCTTC	CSAQGGDSYNEQFF
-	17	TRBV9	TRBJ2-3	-	TGTGCCAGCAGCTTCGCCATAGGTACAGGAGGCACAGATACGCAGTATTTT	CASSFAIGTGGTDTQYF
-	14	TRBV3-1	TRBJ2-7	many	TGTGCCAGCAGCCAAGGCGGCGGTTCCTACGAGCAGTACTTC	CASSQGGGSYEQYF